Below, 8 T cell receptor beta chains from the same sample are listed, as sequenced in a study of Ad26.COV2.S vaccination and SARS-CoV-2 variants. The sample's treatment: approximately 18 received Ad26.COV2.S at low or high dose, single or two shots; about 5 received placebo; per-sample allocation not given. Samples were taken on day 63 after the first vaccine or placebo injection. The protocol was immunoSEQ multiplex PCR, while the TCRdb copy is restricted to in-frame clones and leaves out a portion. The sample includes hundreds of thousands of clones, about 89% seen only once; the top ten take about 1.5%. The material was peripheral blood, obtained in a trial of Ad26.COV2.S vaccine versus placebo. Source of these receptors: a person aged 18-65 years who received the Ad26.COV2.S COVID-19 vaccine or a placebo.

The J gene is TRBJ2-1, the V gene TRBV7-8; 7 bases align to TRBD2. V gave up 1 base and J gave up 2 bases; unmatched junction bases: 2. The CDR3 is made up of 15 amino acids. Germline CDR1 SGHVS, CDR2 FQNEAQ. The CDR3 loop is CASSLEAGPYNEQFF. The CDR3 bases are TGTGCCAGCAGCTTAGAAGCGGGACCCTACAATGAGCAGTTCTTC.

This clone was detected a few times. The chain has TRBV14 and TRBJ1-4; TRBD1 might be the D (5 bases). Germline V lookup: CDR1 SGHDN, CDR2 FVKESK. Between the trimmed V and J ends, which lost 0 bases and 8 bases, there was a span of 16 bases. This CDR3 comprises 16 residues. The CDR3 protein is CASSQDWRRVPEKLFF. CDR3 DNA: TGTGCCAGCAGCCAAGATTGGCGCAGGGTCCCGGAAAAACTGTTTTTT.

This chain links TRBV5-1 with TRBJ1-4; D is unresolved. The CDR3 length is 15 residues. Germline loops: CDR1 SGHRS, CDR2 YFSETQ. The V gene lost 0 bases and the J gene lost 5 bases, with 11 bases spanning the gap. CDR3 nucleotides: TGCGCCAGCAGCTTGGCCGGGCAGCCGAATGAAAAACTGTTTTTT. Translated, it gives CASSLAGQPNEKLFF.

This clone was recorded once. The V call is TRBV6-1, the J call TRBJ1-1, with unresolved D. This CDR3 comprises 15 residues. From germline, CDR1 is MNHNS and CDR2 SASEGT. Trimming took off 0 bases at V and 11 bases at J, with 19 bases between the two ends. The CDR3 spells CASSEALRPREVAFF. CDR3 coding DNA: TGTGCCAGCAGTGAAGCGCTTCGCCCGCGTGAGGTGGCTTTCTTT.

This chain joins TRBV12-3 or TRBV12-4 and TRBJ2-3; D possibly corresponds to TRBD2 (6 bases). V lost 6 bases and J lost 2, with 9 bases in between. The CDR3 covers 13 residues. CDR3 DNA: TGTGCCAGCAGAGGCGGGAACACAGATACGCAGTATTTT. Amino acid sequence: CASRGGNTDTQYF.

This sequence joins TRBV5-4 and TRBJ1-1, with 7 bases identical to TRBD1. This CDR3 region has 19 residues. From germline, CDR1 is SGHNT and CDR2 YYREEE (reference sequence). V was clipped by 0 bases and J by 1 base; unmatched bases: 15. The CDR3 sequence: CASSLGQGVGVGQNTEAFF. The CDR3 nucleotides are TGTGCCAGCAGCTTGGGTCAGGGGGTGGGGGTAGGCCAGAACACTGAAGCTTTCTTT.

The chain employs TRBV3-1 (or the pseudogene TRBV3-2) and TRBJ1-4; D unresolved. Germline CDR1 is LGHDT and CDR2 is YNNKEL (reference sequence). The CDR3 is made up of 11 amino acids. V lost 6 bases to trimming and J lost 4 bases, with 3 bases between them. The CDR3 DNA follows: TGTGCCAGCAGGGGTAATGAAAAACTGTTTTTT. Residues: CASRGNEKLFF.

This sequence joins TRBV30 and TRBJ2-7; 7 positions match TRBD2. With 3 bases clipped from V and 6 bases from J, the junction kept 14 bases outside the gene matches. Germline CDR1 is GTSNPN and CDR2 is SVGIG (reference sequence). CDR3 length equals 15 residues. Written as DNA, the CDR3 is TGTGCCTGGAGGGCGTGGGGGGAGGGCCGGTCCGAGCAGTACTTC. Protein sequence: CAWRAWGEGRSEQYF.